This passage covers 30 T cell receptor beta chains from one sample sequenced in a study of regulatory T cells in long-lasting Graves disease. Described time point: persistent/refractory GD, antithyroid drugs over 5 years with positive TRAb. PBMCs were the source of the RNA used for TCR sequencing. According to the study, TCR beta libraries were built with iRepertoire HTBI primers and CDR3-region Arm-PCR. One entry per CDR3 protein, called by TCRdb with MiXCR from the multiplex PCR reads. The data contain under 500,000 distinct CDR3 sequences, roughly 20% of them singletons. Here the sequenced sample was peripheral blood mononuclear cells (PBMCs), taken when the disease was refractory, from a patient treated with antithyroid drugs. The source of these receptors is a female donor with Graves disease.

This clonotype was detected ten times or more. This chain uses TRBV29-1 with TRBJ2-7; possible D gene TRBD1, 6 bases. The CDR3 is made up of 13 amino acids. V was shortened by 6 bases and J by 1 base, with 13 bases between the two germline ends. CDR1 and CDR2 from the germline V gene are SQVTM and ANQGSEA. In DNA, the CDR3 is TGCAGCGTGAGGACAGTGGGATCCTACGAGCAGTACTTC. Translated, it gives CSVRTVGSYEQYF.

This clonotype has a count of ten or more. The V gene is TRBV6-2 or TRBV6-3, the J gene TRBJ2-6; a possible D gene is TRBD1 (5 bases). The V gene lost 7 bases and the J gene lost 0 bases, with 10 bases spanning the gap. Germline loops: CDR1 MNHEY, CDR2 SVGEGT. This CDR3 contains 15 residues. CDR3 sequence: CASTDSLSGANVLTF. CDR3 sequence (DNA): TGTGCCAGCACAGACAGTCTCTCTGGGGCCAACGTCCTGACTTTC.

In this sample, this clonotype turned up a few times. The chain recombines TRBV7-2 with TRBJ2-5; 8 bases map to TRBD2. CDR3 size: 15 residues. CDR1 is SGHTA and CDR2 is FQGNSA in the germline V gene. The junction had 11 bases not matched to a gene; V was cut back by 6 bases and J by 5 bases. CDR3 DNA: TGTGCCAGCAGGGGCACCACGGGAGGGCCGGAGACCCAGTACTTC. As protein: CASRGTTGGPETQYF.

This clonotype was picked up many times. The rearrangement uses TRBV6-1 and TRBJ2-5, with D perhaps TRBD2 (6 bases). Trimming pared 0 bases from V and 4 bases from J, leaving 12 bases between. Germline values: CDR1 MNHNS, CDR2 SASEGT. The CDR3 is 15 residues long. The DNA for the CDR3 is TGTGCCAGCAGTGAAGCGCGGGGTGGGAGAGAGACCCAGTACTTC. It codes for CASSEARGGRETQYF.

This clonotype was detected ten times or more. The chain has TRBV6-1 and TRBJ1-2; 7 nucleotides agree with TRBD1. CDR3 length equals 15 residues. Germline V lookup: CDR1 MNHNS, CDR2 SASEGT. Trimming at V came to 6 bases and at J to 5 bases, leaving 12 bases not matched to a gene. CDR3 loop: CASREQGPRNYGYTF. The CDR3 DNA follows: TGTGCCAGCAGGGAACAGGGGCCGAGGAATTATGGCTACACCTTC.

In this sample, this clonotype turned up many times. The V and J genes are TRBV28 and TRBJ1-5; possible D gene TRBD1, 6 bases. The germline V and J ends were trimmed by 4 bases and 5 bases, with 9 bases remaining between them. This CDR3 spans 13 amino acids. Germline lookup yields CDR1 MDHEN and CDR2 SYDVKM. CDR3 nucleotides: TGTGCCAGCAGTTCTTACAGGGATCAGCCCCAGCATTTT. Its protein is CASSSYRDQPQHF.

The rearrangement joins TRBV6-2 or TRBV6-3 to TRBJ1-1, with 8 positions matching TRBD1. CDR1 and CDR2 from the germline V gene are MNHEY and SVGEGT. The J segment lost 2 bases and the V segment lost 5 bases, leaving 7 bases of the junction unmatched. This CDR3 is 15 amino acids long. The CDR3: CASSPSGQGNTEAFF. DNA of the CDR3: TGTGCCAGCAGTCCATCCGGACAGGGTAACACTGAAGCTTTCTTT.

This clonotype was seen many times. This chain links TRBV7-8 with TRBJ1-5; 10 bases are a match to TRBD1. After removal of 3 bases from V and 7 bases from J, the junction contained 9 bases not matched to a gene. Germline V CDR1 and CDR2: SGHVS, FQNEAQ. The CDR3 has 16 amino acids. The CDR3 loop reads CASSLSGTGVSQPQHF. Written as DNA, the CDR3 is TGTGCCAGCAGCTTGTCCGGGACAGGGGTCAGCCAGCCCCAGCATTTT.

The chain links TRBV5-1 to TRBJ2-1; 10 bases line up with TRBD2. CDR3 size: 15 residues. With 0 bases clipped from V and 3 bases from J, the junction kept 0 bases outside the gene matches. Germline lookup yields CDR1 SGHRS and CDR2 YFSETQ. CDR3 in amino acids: CASSLASGGYNEQFF. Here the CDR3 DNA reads TGCGCCAGCAGCTTGGCTAGCGGGGGCTACAATGAGCAGTTCTTC.

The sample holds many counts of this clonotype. The chain's CDR3 is CASSTSSGRAYEQYF. The CDR3 bases are TGTGCCAGCAGCACCTCTAGCGGGAGGGCCTACGAGCAGTACTTC. J is TRBJ2-7 and V is TRBV7-8; 12 bases agree with TRBD2. CDR1 SGHVS and CDR2 FQNEAQ come from the germline V gene. The junction had 4 bases not matched to a gene; V was cut back by 5 bases and J by 2 bases. The CDR3 spans 15 residues.

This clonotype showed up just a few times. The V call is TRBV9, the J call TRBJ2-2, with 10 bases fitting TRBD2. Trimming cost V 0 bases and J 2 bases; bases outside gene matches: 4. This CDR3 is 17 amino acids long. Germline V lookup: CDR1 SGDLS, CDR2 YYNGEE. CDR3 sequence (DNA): TGTGCCAGCAGCGTAGTTAGCGGGAGGTTTAACACCGGGGAGCTGTTTTTT. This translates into CASSVVSGRFNTGELFF.

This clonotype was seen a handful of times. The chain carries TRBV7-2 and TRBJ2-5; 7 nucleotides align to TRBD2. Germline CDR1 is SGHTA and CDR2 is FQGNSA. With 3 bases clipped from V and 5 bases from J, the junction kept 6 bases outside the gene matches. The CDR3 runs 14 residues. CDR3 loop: CASSFSGVRETQYF. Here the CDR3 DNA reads TGTGCCAGCAGCTTCAGCGGGGTCCGGGAGACCCAGTACTTC.

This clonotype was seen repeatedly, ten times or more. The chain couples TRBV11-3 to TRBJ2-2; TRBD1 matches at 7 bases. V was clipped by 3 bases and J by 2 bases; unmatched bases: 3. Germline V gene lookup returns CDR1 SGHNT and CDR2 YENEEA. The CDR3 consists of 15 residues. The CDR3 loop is CASSFRTGNTGELFF. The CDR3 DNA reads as TGTGCCAGCAGCTTCCGGACAGGAAACACCGGGGAGCTGTTTTTT.

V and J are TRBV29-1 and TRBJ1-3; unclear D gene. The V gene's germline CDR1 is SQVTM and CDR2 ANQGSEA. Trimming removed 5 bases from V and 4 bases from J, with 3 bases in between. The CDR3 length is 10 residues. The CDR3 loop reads CSVLGNTIYF. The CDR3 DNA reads TGCAGCGTTCTGGGAAACACCATATATTTT.

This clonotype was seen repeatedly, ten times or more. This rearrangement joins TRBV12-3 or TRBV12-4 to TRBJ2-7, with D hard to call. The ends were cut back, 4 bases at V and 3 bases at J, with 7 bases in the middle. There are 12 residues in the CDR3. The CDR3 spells CASSSSVYEQYF. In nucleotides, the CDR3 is TGTGCCAGCAGTTCATCGGTCTACGAGCAGTACTTC.

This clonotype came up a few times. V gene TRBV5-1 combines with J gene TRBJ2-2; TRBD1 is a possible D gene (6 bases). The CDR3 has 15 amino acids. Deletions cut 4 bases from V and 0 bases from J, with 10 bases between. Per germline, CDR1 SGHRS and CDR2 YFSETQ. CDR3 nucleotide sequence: TGCGCCAGCAGCCCAGGGGATACGAACACCGGGGAGCTGTTTTTT. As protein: CASSPGDTNTGELFF.

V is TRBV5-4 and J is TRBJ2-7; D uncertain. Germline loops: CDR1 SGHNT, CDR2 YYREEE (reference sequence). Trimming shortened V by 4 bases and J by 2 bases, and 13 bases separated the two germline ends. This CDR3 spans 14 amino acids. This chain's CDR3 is CASSAHTNTYEQYF. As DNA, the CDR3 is TGTGCCAGCAGCGCCCACACTAACACCTACGAGCAGTACTTC. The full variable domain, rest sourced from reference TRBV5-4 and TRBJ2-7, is ETGVTQSPTHLIKTRGQQVTLRCSSQSGHNTVSWYQQALGQGPQFIFQYYREEENGRGNFPPRFSGLQFPNYSSELNVNALELDDSALYLCASSAHTNTYEQYFGPGTRLTVT.

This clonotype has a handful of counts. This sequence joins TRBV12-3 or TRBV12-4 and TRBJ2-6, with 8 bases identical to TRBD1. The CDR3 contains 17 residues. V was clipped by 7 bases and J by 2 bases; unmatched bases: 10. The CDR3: CASNRDRLRAGANVLTF. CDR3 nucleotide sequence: TGTGCCAGCAACCGGGACAGGCTAAGAGCTGGGGCCAACGTCCTGACTTTC.

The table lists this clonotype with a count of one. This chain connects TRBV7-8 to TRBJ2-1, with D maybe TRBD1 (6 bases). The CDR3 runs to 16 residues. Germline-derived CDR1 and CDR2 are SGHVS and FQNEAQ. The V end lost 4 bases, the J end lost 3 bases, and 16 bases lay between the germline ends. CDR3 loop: CASSSTGTRFYNEQFF. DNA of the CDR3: TGTGCCAGCAGCTCTACAGGGACCCGCTTCTACAATGAGCAGTTCTTC.

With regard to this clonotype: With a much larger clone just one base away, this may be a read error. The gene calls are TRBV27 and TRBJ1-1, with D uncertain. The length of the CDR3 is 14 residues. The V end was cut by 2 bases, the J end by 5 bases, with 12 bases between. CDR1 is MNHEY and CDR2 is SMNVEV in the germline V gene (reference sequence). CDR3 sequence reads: CASSLRPQETEAFF. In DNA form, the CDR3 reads TGTGCCAGCAGTTTAAGGCCGCAGGAGACTGAAGCTTTCTTT.

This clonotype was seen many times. CDR3 DNA: TGTGCCAGCAGTTTATTAGGGGAGGGCTACGAGCAGTACTTC. This gives the protein CASSLLGEGYEQYF. The chain has TRBV27 and TRBJ2-7, with 7 bases matching TRBD2. J gave up 3 bases and V 1 base, and 3 bases lay outside the gene matches. The length of the CDR3 is 14 residues. Germline V lookup: CDR1 MNHEY, CDR2 SMNVEV (reference sequence).

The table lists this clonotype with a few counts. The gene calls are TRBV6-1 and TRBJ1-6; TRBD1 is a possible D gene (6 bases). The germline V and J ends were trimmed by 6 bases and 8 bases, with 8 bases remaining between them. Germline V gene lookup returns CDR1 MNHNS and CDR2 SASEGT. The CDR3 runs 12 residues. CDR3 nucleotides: TGTGCCAGCAGGAAGGGGGATTCACCCCTCCACTTT. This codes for CASRKGDSPLHF.

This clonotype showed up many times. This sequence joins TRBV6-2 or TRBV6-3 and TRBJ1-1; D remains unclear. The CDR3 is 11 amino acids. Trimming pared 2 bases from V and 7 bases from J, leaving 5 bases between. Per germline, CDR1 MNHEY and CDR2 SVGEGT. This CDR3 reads CASSYEHEAFF. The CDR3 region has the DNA TGTGCCAGCAGTTACGAACATGAAGCTTTCTTT.

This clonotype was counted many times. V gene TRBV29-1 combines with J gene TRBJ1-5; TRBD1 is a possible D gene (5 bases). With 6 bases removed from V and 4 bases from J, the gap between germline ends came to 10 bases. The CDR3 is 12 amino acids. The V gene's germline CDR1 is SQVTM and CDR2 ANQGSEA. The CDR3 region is CSVAGANQPQHF. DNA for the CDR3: TGCAGCGTCGCCGGGGCGAATCAGCCCCAGCATTTT. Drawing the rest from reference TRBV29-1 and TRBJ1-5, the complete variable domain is SAVISQKPSRDICQRGTSLTIQCQVDSQVTMMFWYRQQPGQSLTLIATANQGSEATYESGFVIDKFPISRPNLTFSTLTVSNMSPEDSSIYLCSVAGANQPQHFGDGTRLSIL.

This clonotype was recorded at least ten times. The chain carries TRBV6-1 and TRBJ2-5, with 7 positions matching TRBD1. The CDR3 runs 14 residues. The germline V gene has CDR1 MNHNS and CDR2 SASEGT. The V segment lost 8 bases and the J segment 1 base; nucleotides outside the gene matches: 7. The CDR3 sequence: CASQRGRAQETQYF. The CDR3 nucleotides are TGTGCCAGCCAGAGGGGGCGCGCCCAAGAGACCCAGTACTTC.

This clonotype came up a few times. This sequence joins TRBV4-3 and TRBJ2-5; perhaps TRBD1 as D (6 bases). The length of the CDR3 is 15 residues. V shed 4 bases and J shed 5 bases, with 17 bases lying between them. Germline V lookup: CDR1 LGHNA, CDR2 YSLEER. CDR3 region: CASSRGHSEGETQYF. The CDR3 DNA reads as TGCGCCAGCAGCCGGGGACACTCCGAAGGGGAGACCCAGTACTTC.

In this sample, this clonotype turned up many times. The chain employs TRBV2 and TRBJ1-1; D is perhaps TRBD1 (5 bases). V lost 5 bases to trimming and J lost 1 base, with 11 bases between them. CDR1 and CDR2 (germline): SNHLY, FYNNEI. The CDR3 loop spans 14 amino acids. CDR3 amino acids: CASSHQGSNTEAFF. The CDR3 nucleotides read TGTGCCAGCAGTCACCAGGGCTCGAACACTGAAGCTTTCTTT.

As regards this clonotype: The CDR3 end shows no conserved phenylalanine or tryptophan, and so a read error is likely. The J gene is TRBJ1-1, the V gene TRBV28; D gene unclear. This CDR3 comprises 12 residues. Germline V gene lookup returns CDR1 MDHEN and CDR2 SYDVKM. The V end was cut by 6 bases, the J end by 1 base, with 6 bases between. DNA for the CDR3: TGTGCCAGCAGCTCCGGGAACACTGAAGCTTTCCTT. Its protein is CASSSGNTEAFL.

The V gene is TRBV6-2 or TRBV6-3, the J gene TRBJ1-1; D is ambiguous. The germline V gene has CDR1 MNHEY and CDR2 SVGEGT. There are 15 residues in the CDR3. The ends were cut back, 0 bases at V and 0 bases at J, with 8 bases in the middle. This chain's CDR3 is CASSYSRVMNTEAFF. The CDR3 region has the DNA TGTGCCAGCAGTTACTCTCGGGTCATGAACACTGAAGCTTTCTTT.

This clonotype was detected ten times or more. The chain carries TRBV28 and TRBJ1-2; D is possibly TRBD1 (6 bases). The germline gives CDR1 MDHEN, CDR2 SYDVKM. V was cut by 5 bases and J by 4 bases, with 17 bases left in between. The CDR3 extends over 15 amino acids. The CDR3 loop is CASSARGSGPYGYTF. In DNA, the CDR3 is TGTGCCAGCAGTGCCAGGGGTTCCGGGCCCTATGGCTACACCTTC.